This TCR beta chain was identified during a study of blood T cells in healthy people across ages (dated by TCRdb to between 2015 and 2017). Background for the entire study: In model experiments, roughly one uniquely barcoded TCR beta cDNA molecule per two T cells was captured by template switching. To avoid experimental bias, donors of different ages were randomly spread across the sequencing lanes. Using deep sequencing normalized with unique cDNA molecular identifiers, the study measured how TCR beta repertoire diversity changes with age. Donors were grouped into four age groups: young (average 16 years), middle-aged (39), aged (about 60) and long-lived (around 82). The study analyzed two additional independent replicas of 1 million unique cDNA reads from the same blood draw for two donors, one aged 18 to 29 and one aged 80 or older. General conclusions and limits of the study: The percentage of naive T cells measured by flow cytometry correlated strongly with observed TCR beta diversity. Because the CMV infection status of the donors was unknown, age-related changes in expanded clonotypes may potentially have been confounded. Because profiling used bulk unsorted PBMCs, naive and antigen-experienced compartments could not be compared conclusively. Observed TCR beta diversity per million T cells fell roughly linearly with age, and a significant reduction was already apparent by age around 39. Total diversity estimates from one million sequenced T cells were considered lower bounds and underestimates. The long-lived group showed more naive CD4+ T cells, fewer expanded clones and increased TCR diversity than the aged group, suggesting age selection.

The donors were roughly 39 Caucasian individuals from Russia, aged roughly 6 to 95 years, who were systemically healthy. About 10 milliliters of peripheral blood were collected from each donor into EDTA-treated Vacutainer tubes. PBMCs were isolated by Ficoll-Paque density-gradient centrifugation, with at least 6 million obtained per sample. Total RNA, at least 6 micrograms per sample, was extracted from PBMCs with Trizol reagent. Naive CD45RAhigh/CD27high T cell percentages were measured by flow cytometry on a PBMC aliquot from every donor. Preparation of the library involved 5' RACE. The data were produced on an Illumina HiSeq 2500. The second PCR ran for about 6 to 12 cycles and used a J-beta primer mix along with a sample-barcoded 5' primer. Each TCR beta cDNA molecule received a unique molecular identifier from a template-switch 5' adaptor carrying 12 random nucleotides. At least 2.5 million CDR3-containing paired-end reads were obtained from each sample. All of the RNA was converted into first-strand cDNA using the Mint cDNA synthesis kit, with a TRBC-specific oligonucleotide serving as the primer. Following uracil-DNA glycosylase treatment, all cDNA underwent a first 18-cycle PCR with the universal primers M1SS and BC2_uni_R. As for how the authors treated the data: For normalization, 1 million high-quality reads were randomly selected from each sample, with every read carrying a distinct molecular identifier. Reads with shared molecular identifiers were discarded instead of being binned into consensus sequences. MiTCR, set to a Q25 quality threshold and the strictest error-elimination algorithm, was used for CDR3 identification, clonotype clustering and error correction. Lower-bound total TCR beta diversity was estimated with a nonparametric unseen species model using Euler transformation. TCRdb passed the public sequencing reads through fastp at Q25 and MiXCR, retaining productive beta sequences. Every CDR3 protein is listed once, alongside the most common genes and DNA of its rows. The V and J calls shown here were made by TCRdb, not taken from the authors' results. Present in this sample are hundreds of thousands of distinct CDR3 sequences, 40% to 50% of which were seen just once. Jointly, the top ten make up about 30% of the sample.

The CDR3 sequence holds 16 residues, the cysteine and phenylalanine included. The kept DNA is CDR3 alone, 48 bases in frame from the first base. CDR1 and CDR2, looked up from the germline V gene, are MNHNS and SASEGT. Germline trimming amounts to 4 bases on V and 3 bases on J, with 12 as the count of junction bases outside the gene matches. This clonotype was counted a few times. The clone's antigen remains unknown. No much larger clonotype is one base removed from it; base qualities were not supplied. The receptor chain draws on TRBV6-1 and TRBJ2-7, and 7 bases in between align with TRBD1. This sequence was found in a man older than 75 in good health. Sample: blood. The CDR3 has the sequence CASSGGQANMFYEQYF. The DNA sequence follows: TGTGCCAGCAGTGGCGGACAGGCGAACATGTTCTACGAGCAGTACTTC.